These 2 T cell receptor beta chains originate from one sample sequenced in a study of blood T cell repertoires in COVID-19. Sequenced by immunoSEQ multiplex PCR; TCRdb stores in-frame clones only, minus some. The table shows 110,000 to 150,000 clones, with less than 85% occurring only once. The material sequenced was peripheral blood. Receptors were obtained from a woman over 75 in a cohort sampled during active or convalescent COVID-19.

This clone was seen once. This chain links TRBV7-3 with TRBJ2-1; 10 nucleotides match TRBD2. The CDR3 runs to 16 residues. V shed 5 bases and J 3 bases; nucleotides not matched to a gene: 7. CDR1 and CDR2 (germline): SGHTA, FQGTGA. The DNA of the CDR3 is TGTGCCAGCAGCACAGTAGCGGGGGGAGGCTACAATGAGCAGTTCTTC. It specifies CASSTVAGGGYNEQFF. Supplemented by reference TRBV7-3 and TRBJ2-1, the full variable domain reads GAGVSQTPSNKVTEKGKYVELRCDPISGHTALYWYRQSLGQGPEFLIYFQGTGAADDSGLPNDRFFAVRPEGSVSTLKIQRTERGDSAVYLCASSTVAGGGYNEQFFGPGTRLTVL.

The V call is TRBV4-1, the J call TRBJ2-3; maybe TRBD2 (6 bases). Trimming removed 3 bases from V and 6 bases from J, with 13 bases in between. In germline, CDR1 is MGHRA, CDR2 YSYEKL. CDR3 length: 14 amino acids. DNA for the CDR3: TGCGCCAGCAGCCAGGACGCGCGGGGCGATACGCAGTATTTT. Translated, it gives CASSQDARGDTQYF.